These T cell receptor beta chains were read from a single sample in a study of shared clonotypes between healthy human individuals. Profiling relied on immunoSEQ multiplex PCR, and the TCRdb table lists in-frame clones only, not all of them. This table has about 2.4 million clones, approximately 93% appearing once. The sequenced sample was naive CD4+ T cells from PBMCs. The receptors originated from a man aged 18 to 29 in good health. Some clones in this sample may be carry-over from other donors' samples. Both conserved end residues are part of each CDR3. The order of the fields is J gene, V gene, CDR3 protein.

J: TRBJ2-3
V: TRBV19
CDR3: CASRQQASGRADTQYF

J: TRBJ2-5
V: TRBV29-1
CDR3: CSALNRDQETQYF

J: TRBJ2-7
V: TRBV5-4
CDR3: CASSLGTPRRSYEQYF

J: TRBJ2-7
V: TRBV27
CDR3: CASSLRDPRKLSSASSYEQYF

J: TRBJ1-1
V: TRBV11-2
CDR3: CASSSIGQDDRAFF

J: TRBJ1-5
V: TRBV5-1
CDR3: CASSAGPPDPQHF

J: TRBJ2-6
V: TRBV19
CDR3: CASSPRDGLSGANVLTF

J: TRBJ2-3
V: TRBV15
CDR3: CATSRSWTSGSTDTQYF

J: TRBJ1-5
V: TRBV30
CDR3: CAWSGQGGVQPQHF

J: TRBJ1-5
V: TRBV19
CDR3: CASSMGGVRYQPQHF

J: TRBJ2-3
V: TRBV23-1
CDR3: CASSQSGTDTDTQYF

J: TRBJ2-7
V: TRBV30
CDR3: CAWSRIAGEDEQYF

J: TRBJ1-2
V: TRBV6-1
CDR3: CASSADRVGYGYTF

J: TRBJ2-2
V: TRBV2
CDR3: CASRQTSGRDTGELFF

J: TRBJ2-7
V: TRBV28
CDR3: CASSFANRQYF

J: TRBJ2-1
V: TRBV7-2
CDR3: CASSPRRSSYNEQFF

J: TRBJ2-7
V: TRBV27
CDR3: CASQSWDGIYEQYF

J: TRBJ2-5
V: TRBV2
CDR3: CASTGEAGETQYF

J: TRBJ1-5
V: TRBV19
CDR3: CASRSTGGHQPQHF

J: TRBJ1-6
V: TRBV28
CDR3: CASNSGGYNSPLHF

J: TRBJ1-1
V: TRBV18
CDR3: CASSLQGGENTEAFF

J: TRBJ2-7
V: TRBV9
CDR3: CASSPRTSGSYEQYF

J: TRBJ1-1
V: TRBV7-2
CDR3: CASSPRSRGNTEAFF

J: TRBJ2-7
V: TRBV5-4
CDR3: CASSYRGSGDYEQYF

J: TRBJ1-1
V: TRBV28
CDR3: CASRLTGLATEAFF

J: TRBJ2-5
V: TRBV10-3
CDR3: CAINDRGEQETQYF

J: TRBJ2-3
V: TRBV28
CDR3: CASSLDPTDTQYF

J: TRBJ2-3
V: TRBV5-1
CDR3: CASSLIPSGDTQYF

J: TRBJ2-3
V: TRBV27
CDR3: CASSSLAGGGDTQYF

J: TRBJ1-3
V: TRBV9
CDR3: CASSGRSTGGASPIYF

J: TRBJ2-5
V: TRBV2
CDR3: CASSETGVNQETQYF

J: TRBJ2-3
V: TRBV4-1
CDR3: CASSFVLAGGTDTQYF

J: TRBJ1-1
V: TRBV20-1
CDR3: CSDRGTEAFF

J: TRBJ2-1
V: TRBV28
CDR3: CASTGMGNRNEQFF

J: TRBJ2-3
V: TRBV11-3
CDR3: CASSPTGPDTQYF

J: TRBJ2-7
V: TRBV5-4
CDR3: CASSPRGGARSHEQYF

J: TRBJ1-2
V: TRBV15
CDR3: CATAAANYGYTF